The 14 T cell receptor beta chains given below trace back to one sample, sequenced in a study of T cell repertoires in cytomegalovirus infection. TCRdb called the reads again in MiXCR, with one record for every CDR3 protein. The data contain 400,000 or so distinct CDR3 sequences, about a third of them singletons. Source material: PBMCs. Source of these receptors: a human donor in good health (CMV status not recorded). Some clones in this sample may be carry-over from other donors' samples.

Concerning this clonotype: A read error is possible here, since a much larger clone lies one base away. The V gene is TRBV20-1, the J gene TRBJ1-2, with 7 positions matching TRBD1. Germline V gene sequence: CDR1 DFQATT, CDR2 SNEGSKA (reference sequence). The CDR3 spans 14 residues. This CDR3 is CSAREVGTAHGCTF. The CDR3 coding sequence is TGCAGTGCTAGAGAGGTCGGGACAGCACATGGCTGCACCTTC.

This clonotype was detected many times. The chain has TRBV24-1 and TRBJ2-1, with 9 bases lining up with TRBD1. The CDR3 runs to 16 residues. Per germline, CDR1 KGHDR and CDR2 SFDVKD. Trimming took 3 bases from V and 6 from J; bases not matched to a gene: 8. The CDR3, as DNA: TGTGCCACCAGTGATCCGAACAGGGGGCGAACCAATGAGCAGTTCTTC. Its protein is CATSDPNRGRTNEQFF.

This clonotype came up many times. The CDR3 sequence is CASSLGASGDQETQYF. The CDR3 nucleotides read TGTGCCAGCAGCTTAGGTGCTAGCGGGGACCAAGAGACCCAGTACTTC. V gene TRBV7-6 combines with J gene TRBJ2-5; TRBD2 matches 9 bases. Per the germline V gene, CDR1 is SGHVS and CDR2 is FNYEAQ. The J segment lost 0 bases and the V segment lost 1 base, leaving 3 bases of the junction unmatched. This CDR3 region has 16 residues.

This clonotype has just a few counts. The chain carries TRBV20-1 and TRBJ2-5; TRBD2 agrees at 10 bases. The junction had 13 bases not matched to a gene; V was cut back by 1 base and J by 5 bases. This CDR3 contains 17 residues. The germline gives CDR1 DFQATT, CDR2 SNEGSKA (reference sequence). CDR3 sequence reads: CSARGPSGGVGVETQYF. The CDR3 DNA follows: TGCAGTGCTAGAGGTCCTAGCGGGGGTGTAGGGGTTGAGACCCAGTACTTC.

This clonotype turned up a few times. The chain uses TRBV20-1 and TRBJ2-3; TRBD2 matches at 9 bases. The CDR3 contains 16 residues. The germline gives CDR1 DFQATT, CDR2 SNEGSKA (reference sequence). V lost 3 bases, J lost 7 bases, and 14 bases stayed unmatched. CDR3: CSARAVWAGGPYTQYF. DNA for the CDR3: TGCAGTGCTAGGGCCGTCTGGGCGGGGGGGCCTTATACGCAGTATTTT.

This chain uses TRBV19 with TRBJ2-7, with 10 bases fitting TRBD2. The trim removed 7 bases at V and 3 bases at J, leaving 15 bases unmatched. This CDR3 has 17 residues. Germline values: CDR1 LNHDA, CDR2 SQIVND (reference sequence). CDR3 in amino acids: CASTPSWASGGLYEQYF. CDR3 nucleotide sequence: TGTGCCAGTACCCCGTCGTGGGCTAGCGGGGGACTCTACGAGCAGTACTTC.

The CDR3 here is CASTPGEQGARDTQYF. The CDR3 DNA reads TGTGCCAGCACCCCGGGGGAGCAGGGGGCGCGGGATACGCAGTATTTT. The chain employs TRBV7-9 and TRBJ2-3, with 8 bases aligning to TRBD1. The germline V gene encodes CDR1 SEHNR and CDR2 FQNEAQ (reference sequence). This CDR3 has 16 residues. With 7 bases clipped from V and 6 bases from J, the junction kept 15 bases outside the gene matches. Full variable domain (remainder filled in from reference TRBV7-9 and TRBJ2-3): DTGVSQNPRHKITKRGQNVTFRCDPISEHNRLYWYRQTLGQGPEFLTYFQNEAQLEKSRLLSDRFSAERPKGSFSTLEIQRTEQGDSAMYLCASTPGEQGARDTQYFGPGTRLTVL.

The chain joins TRBV7-8 to TRBJ1-2; D is unresolved. The CDR3 contains 13 residues. The V gene's germline CDR1 is SGHVS and CDR2 FQNEAQ. The V and J ends lost 5 bases and 5 bases respectively, with 12 bases between them. The CDR3 sequence is CASSPGCWYGYTF. CDR3 in DNA: TGTGCCAGCAGCCCGGGGTGTTGGTATGGCTACACCTTC.

This clonotype was seen only a few times. The V and J genes are TRBV7-8 and TRBJ1-5; D gene uncertain. The CDR3 spans 18 residues. Germline V gene data show CDR1 as SGHVS and CDR2 as FQNEAQ. V lost 1 base to trimming and J lost 1 base, with 17 bases between them. CDR3 sequence reads: CASSLEWRGTTSNQPQHF. The CDR3 DNA is TGTGCCAGCAGCTTAGAGTGGCGGGGTACTACAAGCAATCAGCCCCAGCATTTT.

This clonotype was counted a few times. The CDR3 sequence: CASSLAGTITYEQYF. CDR3 nucleotides: TGTGCCAGCAGCTTGGCGGGGACAATCACCTACGAGCAGTACTTC. This rearrangement joins TRBV5-6 to TRBJ2-7, with D perhaps matching TRBD1 (6 bases). Per germline, CDR1 SGHDT and CDR2 YYEEEE. The length of the CDR3 is 15 residues. The germline V and J ends were trimmed by 0 bases and 2 bases, with 12 bases remaining between them.

This clonotype was counted a few times. The genes are TRBV6-2 or TRBV6-3 and TRBJ1-1; D is ambiguous. Trimming cost V 2 bases and J 7 bases, with 8 bases left between them. Per germline, CDR1 MNHEY and CDR2 SVGEGT. CDR3 length: 12 amino acids. The CDR3, as DNA: TGTGCCAGCAGTTACGGAGGATATGAAGCTTTCTTT. Translation gives CASSYGGYEAFF.

This sequence joins TRBV15 and TRBJ1-1; a possible D gene is TRBD1 (5 bases). This CDR3 is built from 15 residues. V was clipped by 5 bases and J by 0 bases, with 13 bases between them. CDR1 is LNHNV and CDR2 is YYDKDF in the germline V gene (reference sequence). DNA of the CDR3: TGTGCCACCAGCTCCAGCTTCAGGGTGAACACTGAAGCTTTCTTT. Its protein product is CATSSSFRVNTEAFF.

The chain combines TRBV15 with TRBJ1-4; D is unresolved. Trimming removed 8 bases from V and 3 bases from J, with 10 bases in between. The CDR3 totals 13 residues. Germline CDR1 is LNHNV and CDR2 is YYDKDF (reference sequence). In DNA form, the CDR3 reads TGTGCCACCGGACCCCTTTCTAATGAAAAACTGTTTTTT. As protein: CATGPLSNEKLFF.

About this clonotype: The CDR3 does not close with the conserved phenylalanine or tryptophan, likely indicating a read error. The V and J genes are TRBV20-1 and TRBJ2-1; TRBD1 is a possible D gene (6 bases). The CDR3 contains 14 residues. Germline values: CDR1 DFQATT, CDR2 SNEGSKA (reference sequence). Trimming left V 5 bases short and J 3 bases short, with 14 bases between. The CDR3 DNA follows: TGCAGTGCTCTAAGGGGGACGGGCTACAATGAGCAGTTCTTA. Protein: CSALRGTGYNEQFL.